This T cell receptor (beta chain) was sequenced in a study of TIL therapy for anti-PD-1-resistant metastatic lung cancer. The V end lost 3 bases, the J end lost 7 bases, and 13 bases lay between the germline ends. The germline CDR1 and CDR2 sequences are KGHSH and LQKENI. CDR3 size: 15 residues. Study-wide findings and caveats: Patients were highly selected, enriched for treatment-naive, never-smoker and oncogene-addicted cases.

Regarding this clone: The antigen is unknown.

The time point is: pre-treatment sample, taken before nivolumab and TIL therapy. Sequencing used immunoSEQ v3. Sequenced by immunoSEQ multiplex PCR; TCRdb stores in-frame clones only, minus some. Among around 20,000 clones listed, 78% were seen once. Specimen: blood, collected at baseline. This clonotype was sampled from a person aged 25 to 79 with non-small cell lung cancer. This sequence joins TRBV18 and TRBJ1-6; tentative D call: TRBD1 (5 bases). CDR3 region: CASSPAGVWNSPLHF. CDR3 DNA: TGTGCCAGCTCACCCGCGGGGGTTTGGAATTCACCCCTCCACTTT.